This record covers a single T cell receptor beta chain. The antigen remains unidentified. TCRdb passed the RACE reads through MiXCR, listing each CDR3 protein once. Among 75,000 to 90,000 distinct CDR3 sequences listed, roughly 10% were seen once. Germline V gene data show CDR1 as MNHEY and CDR2 as SMNVEV (reference sequence). The CDR3 consists of 18 residues. After removal of 7 bases from V and 2 bases from J, the junction contained 16 bases not matched to a gene. This sample is drawn from a study of human T cells and chemical hapten exposure. Study context: 2% DPC was applied to roughly 2 cm by roughly 2 cm of upper inner arm skin for sensitization. The scalp of each patient received a weekly diphenylcyclopropenone dose for the full roughly 24-week study.

Indicated time point: patch test 2, 6 weeks after DPC sensitization. Treatment: therapeutic diphenylcyclopropenone sensitization with weekly scalp DPC. The study's findings and limits: Controls had significantly fewer large CDR3 similarity clusters than were formed by expanded TCRs. Donors were affected by alopecia, so their immune reaction might vary from that of healthy individuals.

This specimen consisted of whole blood, obtained in connection with sensitization to the hapten diphenylcyclopropenone (DPC). This chain connects TRBV27 to TRBJ2-3; 9 bases are a match to TRBD2. The TCR comes from a woman aged 45-60 years with alopecia areata. Some clones in this sample may be carry-over from other donors' samples. CDR3 in DNA: TGTGCCAGCACCCCGAATCTTGGCGGGAGGGCCTCCACAGATACGCAGTATTTT. As protein: CASTPNLGGRASTDTQYF.